Presented here are 22 T cell receptor beta chains from one specimen sequenced in a study of Graves' ophthalmopathy and Graves' hyperthyroidism. Transcripts of RNA were the source for amplifying TCR beta CDR3 regions. HTBI primers primed a first-round RT-PCR, and a second-round multiplex PCR followed. TCRdb called the multiplex PCR reads again in MiXCR, with one record for every CDR3 protein. Found here are around 670,000 distinct CDR3 sequences, 40% of them singletons; the top ten hold approximately 43%. Sequencing input: peripheral blood. These receptors were collected from an adult man with Graves' ophthalmopathy.

The chain joins TRBV7-3 to TRBJ1-1; 9 bases are a match to TRBD1. CDR3 length: 15 residues. Germline V gene data show CDR1 as SGHTA and CDR2 as FQGTGA. V shed 11 bases, J shed 3 bases, and the junction held 13 bases outside the gene matches. The CDR3 loop reads CAWSTTGGWDTEAFF. The CDR3 nucleotides read TGTGCCTGGAGTACTACAGGGGGCTGGGACACTGAAGCTTTCTTT.

This clonotype came up many times. V is TRBV7-9 and J is TRBJ1-6; 9 positions match TRBD1. The CDR3 is 16 residues long. CDR1 is SEHNR and CDR2 is FQNEAQ in the germline V gene (reference sequence). V gave up 1 base and J gave up 7 bases; unmatched junction bases: 5. This CDR3 reads CASSLGGTGTNSPLHF. The CDR3 region has the DNA TGTGCCAGCAGCTTAGGGGGGACAGGGACCAATTCACCCCTCCACTTT.

The V and J genes are TRBV29-1 and TRBJ2-3; D gene unclear. V was clipped by 3 bases and J by 9 bases, with 16 bases between them. The length of the CDR3 is 13 residues. Germline loops: CDR1 SQVTM, CDR2 ANQGSEA. CDR3 sequence: CSVDVSRSSTQYF. The CDR3 DNA reads TGCAGCGTTGATGTTTCCAGGTCGAGCACGCAGTATTTT.

This clonotype was recorded at least ten times. V gene TRBV20-1 combines with J gene TRBJ1-1; the D gene is possibly TRBD1 (6 bases). V lost 1 base and J 11 bases, leaving 14 bases between the germline ends. The CDR3 spans 12 residues. The germline CDR1 and CDR2 sequences are DFQATT and SNEGSKA (reference sequence). The chain's CDR3 is CSARVRTVLAFF. The DNA of the CDR3 is TGCAGTGCTAGAGTCCGGACAGTCTTGGCTTTCTTT.

At least ten counts were recorded for this clonotype. The CDR3 sequence is CASSLKGQGLSGANVLTF. The CDR3 nucleotides are TGTGCCAGCAGCTTAAAAGGACAGGGACTTTCGGGGGCCAACGTCCTGACTTTC. This sequence joins TRBV7-3 and TRBJ2-6; the match to TRBD1 covers 8 bases. CDR3 size: 18 residues. V lost 1 base, J lost 4 bases, and 9 bases stayed unmatched. Germline lookup yields CDR1 SGHTA and CDR2 FQGTGA.

The chain employs TRBV11-2 and TRBJ1-1, with TRBD1 identical over 8 bases. V gave up 5 bases and J gave up 5 bases; unmatched junction bases: 28. Per germline, CDR1 SGHAT and CDR2 FQNNGV. The CDR3 contains 21 residues. This CDR3 reads CASSKITLMWDRTPPRTEAFF. CDR3 coding DNA: TGTGCCAGCAGCAAAATAACGTTGATGTGGGACAGGACACCACCGAGGACTGAAGCTTTCTTT.

In this sample, this clonotype turned up a few times. V gene TRBV9 combines with J gene TRBJ1-2; D gene unclear. Germline assignment: CDR1 SGDLS and CDR2 YYNGEE. The germline V and J ends were trimmed by 5 bases and 4 bases, with 9 bases remaining between them. This CDR3 comprises 12 residues. CDR3 amino acids: CASRGSTYGYTF. The CDR3 DNA follows: TGTGCCAGCAGAGGGTCGACCTATGGCTACACCTTC. Complete variable domain (other parts from reference TRBV9 and TRBJ1-2): DSGVTQTPKHLITATGQRVTLRCSPRSGDLSVYWYQQSLDQGLQFLIQYYNGEERAKGNILERFSAQQFPDLHSELNLSSLELGDSALYFCASRGSTYGYTFGSGTRLTVV.

This clonotype was observed once. The chain is built from TRBV10-3 and TRBJ1-1; D not resolved. CDR1 is ENHRY, CDR2 SYGVKD, per germline. CDR3 size: 13 residues. The ends were cut back, 11 bases at V and 4 bases at J, with 17 bases in the middle. The CDR3 here is CAVSRELGTEAFF. CDR3 coding DNA: TGTGCCGTATCGAGGGAGCTGGGCACTGAAGCTTTCTTT.

In regard to this clonotype: Given a much more abundant clone one base away, this may be a read error. This chain joins TRBV7-3 and TRBJ2-5; TRBD1 matches at 7 bases. This CDR3 region has 15 residues. With V trimmed by 4 bases and J by 4 bases, 9 bases remained unmatched. Germline CDR1 SGHTA, CDR2 FQGTGA. This CDR3 is CASSSDRVGTETQYF. The CDR3 DNA reads TGTGCCAGCAGCTCCGACAGGGTGGGGACAGAGACCCAGTACTTC. The entire variable domain, with the rest obtained from reference TRBV7-3 and TRBJ2-5, is as follows: GAGVSQTPSNKVTEKGKYVELRCDPISGHTALYWYRQSLGQGPEFLIYFQGTGAADDSGLPNDRFFAVRPEGSVSTLKIQRTERGDSAVYLCASSSDRVGTETQYFGPGTRLLVL.

V is TRBV19 and J is TRBJ1-1; D is perhaps TRBD1 (5 bases). Per germline, CDR1 LNHDA and CDR2 SQIVND (reference sequence). Trimming pared 6 bases from V and 3 bases from J, leaving 14 bases between. The CDR3 spans 14 residues. The CDR3: CASRGAPAHTEAFF. The CDR3 nucleotides read TGTGCCAGTAGAGGGGCCCCCGCTCACACTGAAGCTTTCTTT. The full variable domain, its missing parts supplied by reference TRBV19 and TRBJ1-1, is DGGITQSPKYLFRKEGQNVTLSCEQNLNHDAMYWYRQDPGQGLRLIYYSQIVNDFQKGDIAEGYSVSREKKESFPLTVTSAQKNPTAFYLCASRGAPAHTEAFFGQGTRLTVV.

The sample holds many counts of this clonotype. One end of the junction does not line up with germline, which may come from a read error. The chain recombines TRBV2 with TRBJ2-5; D not certain. The CDR3 runs to 11 residues. Per germline, CDR1 SNHLY and CDR2 FYNNEI. CDR3 bases: TGTGACAGCTCGCTTGAAGAGACCCAGTACTTC. Its translation is CDSSLEETQYF. Drawing the rest from reference TRBV2 and TRBJ2-5, the complete variable domain is EPEVTQTPSHQVTQMGQEVILRCVPISNHLYFYWYRQILGQKVEFLVSFYNNEISEKSEIFDDQFSVERPDGSNFTLKIRSTKLEDSAMYFCDSSLEETQYFGPGTRLLVL.

This clonotype was seen ten or more times. The chain combines TRBV10-3 with TRBJ1-4; no firm D call. The CDR3 has 15 amino acids. Germline V gene lookup returns CDR1 ENHRY and CDR2 SYGVKD. The V gene lost 2 bases and the J gene lost 3 bases, with 10 bases spanning the gap. This CDR3 reads CAISEADRPNEKLFF. The DNA of the CDR3 is TGTGCCATCAGTGAGGCGGACCGCCCTAATGAAAAACTGTTTTTT.

As regards this clonotype: This may come from a read error, since a much larger clone is one base off. The chain combines TRBV5-6 with TRBJ1-1; 7 nucleotides line up with TRBD1. This CDR3 has 13 amino acids. The V segment lost 5 bases and the J segment 4 bases; nucleotides outside the gene matches: 5. Per germline, CDR1 SGHDT and CDR2 YYEEEE. CDR3 coding DNA: TGTGCCAGCAGGAGACAGGGTTTCACTGAAGCTTTCTTT. This encodes CASRRQGFTEAFF.

In regard to this clonotype: Being one base from a much bigger clone, this may be a read error. The J gene is TRBJ1-3, the V gene TRBV11-2; D not resolved. Germline CDR1 and CDR2: SGHAT and FQNNGV. V lost 6 bases and J 4 bases, leaving 7 bases between the germline ends. There are 12 residues in the CDR3. The CDR3 here is CASSSWGNTIYF. The CDR3 DNA follows: TGTGCCAGCAGTTCTTGGGGAAACACCATATATTTT.

CDR3 DNA: TGTGCCAGCAGCCAACAGGGGGCGGTCGGAAAACTGTTTTTT. This sequence encodes CASSQQGAVGKLFF. The chain has TRBV12-3 or TRBV12-4 and TRBJ1-4; 9 nucleotides match TRBD1. CDR3 size: 14 residues. V gave up 6 bases and J gave up 10 bases; unmatched junction bases: 9.

The chain has TRBV7-9 and TRBJ2-7; D may be TRBD1 (5 bases). The V end lost 4 bases, the J end lost 4 bases, and 11 bases lay between the germline ends. The CDR3 totals 13 residues. CDR1 and CDR2 from the germline V gene are SEHNR and FQNEAQ (reference sequence). The CDR3 coding sequence is TGTGCCAGCAGCTCTGAAGGGGATTACGAGCAGTACTTC. It encodes CASSSEGDYEQYF.

This chain links TRBV7-9 with TRBJ2-5, with D hard to call. Deletions cut 6 bases from V and 5 bases from J, with 22 bases between. This CDR3 is built from 16 residues. Germline CDR1 SEHNR, CDR2 FQNEAQ (reference sequence). The CDR3 reads CASSFWRDAPWETQYF. CDR3 bases: TGTGCCAGCAGTTTTTGGAGAGATGCTCCTTGGGAGACCCAGTACTTC.

The V call is TRBV15, the J call TRBJ1-1, with unresolved D. This CDR3 contains 13 residues. Deletions cut 0 bases from V and 5 bases from J, with 7 bases between. In germline, CDR1 is LNHNV, CDR2 YYDKDF (reference sequence). The chain's CDR3 is CATSRDQGTEAFF. The CDR3 DNA is TGTGCCACCAGCAGAGATCAAGGGACTGAAGCTTTCTTT.

The CDR3 sequence: CSATGGRNYEQYF. The DNA for the CDR3 is TGCAGCGCGACAGGGGGTAGGAACTACGAGCAGTACTTC. This sequence joins TRBV29-1 and TRBJ2-7; 9 bases match TRBD1. From germline, CDR1 is SQVTM and CDR2 ANQGSEA. The CDR3 sequence is 13 residues long. The ends lost 7 bases at V and 3 bases at J; junction bases unmatched: 7.

The CDR3 is CASSVEYWGTEAFF. The CDR3, as DNA: TGTGCCAGCAGCGTTGAGTACTGGGGTACTGAAGCTTTCTTT. The rearrangement joins TRBV11-1 to TRBJ1-1; D is undetermined. The CDR3 has 14 residues. Germline V CDR1 and CDR2: SGHAT, FQDESV (reference sequence). Trimming cost V 5 bases and J 5 bases, with 15 bases left between them.

Worth noting for this clonotype: This likely comes from a read error, as the CDR3 has no conserved phenylalanine or tryptophan at its end. V gene TRBV29-1 combines with J gene TRBJ2-5; TRBD1 might be the D (5 bases). CDR1 and CDR2 (germline): SQVTM, ANQGSEA. Deletions cut 8 bases from V and 10 bases from J, with 17 bases between. This CDR3 contains 11 residues. The CDR3 spells CSIAGFGDQYV. CDR3 sequence (DNA): TGCAGCATTGCAGGGTTTGGGGACCAGTACGTC.

This clonotype has a count of ten or more. Here the CDR3 reads CASLPVNQGNYGYTF. CDR3 coding DNA: TGTGCCAGCCTACCCGTCAACCAGGGTAACTATGGCTACACCTTC. This chain joins TRBV6-1 and TRBJ1-2, with a weak D call TRBD1 (5 bases). V lost 8 bases to trimming and J lost 1 base, with 17 bases between them. Germline V gene data show CDR1 as MNHNS and CDR2 as SASEGT. The CDR3 runs 15 residues.